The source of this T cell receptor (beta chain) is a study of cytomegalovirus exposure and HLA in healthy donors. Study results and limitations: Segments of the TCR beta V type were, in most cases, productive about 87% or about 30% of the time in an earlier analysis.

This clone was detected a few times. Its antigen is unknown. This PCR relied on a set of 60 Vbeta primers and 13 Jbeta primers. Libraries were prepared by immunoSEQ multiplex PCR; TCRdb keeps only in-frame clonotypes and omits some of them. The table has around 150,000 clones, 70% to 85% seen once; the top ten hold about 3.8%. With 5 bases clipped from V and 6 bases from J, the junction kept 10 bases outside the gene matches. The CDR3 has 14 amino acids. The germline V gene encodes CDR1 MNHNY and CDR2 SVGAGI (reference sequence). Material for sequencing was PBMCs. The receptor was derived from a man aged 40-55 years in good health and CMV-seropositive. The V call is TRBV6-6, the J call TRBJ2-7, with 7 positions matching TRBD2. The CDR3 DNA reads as TGTGCCAGCAGTCAAGCTAGCGGAGGGCGCGAGCAGTACTTC. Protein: CASSQASGGREQYF.